The rows below give T cell receptor beta chains drawn from one sample of a study of blood T cell repertoires in COVID-19. Method: immunoSEQ multiplex PCR; TCRdb's copy keeps in-frame clones and lacks some. The sample lists over 200,000 clones; 65% to 85% were seen once. What was sequenced was peripheral blood. These receptors all come from a woman younger than 45 with COVID-19, enrolled during active disease. Each CDR3 is given with its conserved first and last residue. A D gene is named only where the DNA matches it firmly. The size entry is marked missing in some rows and otherwise reads once, few, many or a size class.

size: NA; J: TRBJ2-7; D: TRBD1; V: TRBV5-6; CDR3: CASRWGAGGSEQYF; DNA: TGTGCCAGCAGGTGGGGAGCAGGGGGCAGCGAGCAGTACTTC
size: NA; J: TRBJ2-3; D: TRBD1; V: TRBV27; CDR3: CASSFGGQGWYTQYF; DNA: TGTGCCAGCAGTTTCGGGGGACAGGGGTGGTATACGCAGTATTTT
size: NA; J: TRBJ2-5; D: NA; V: TRBV11-2; CDR3: CASSFIPGAKETQYF; DNA: TGTGCCAGCAGCTTTATCCCAGGGGCGAAAGAGACCCAGTACTTC
size: NA; J: TRBJ2-7; D: NA; V: TRBV5-1; CDR3: CASSLAEFGYEQYF; DNA: TGCGCCAGCAGCCTAGCCGAATTTGGCTACGAGCAGTACTTC
size: once; J: TRBJ2-3; D: NA; V: TRBV3-1/TRBV3-2; CDR3: CASSQSDRRSTDTQYF; DNA: TGTGCCAGCAGCCAATCTGACAGGCGTAGCACAGATACGCAGTATTTT
size: once; J: TRBJ2-5; D: NA; V: TRBV9; CDR3: CASSQGGTQYF; DNA: TGTGCCAGCAGCCAGGGGGGGACCCAGTACTTC
size: NA; J: TRBJ2-5; D: NA; V: TRBV12-3/TRBV12-4; CDR3: CASSSVGPKYF; DNA: TGTGCCAGCAGTTCTGTGGGGCCCAAGTACTTC
size: NA; J: TRBJ2-5; D: TRBD2; V: TRBV28; CDR3: CASSFSGRETQYF; DNA: TGTGCCAGCAGTTTTAGCGGGCGGGAGACCCAGTACTTC
size: NA; J: TRBJ2-7; D: NA; V: TRBV7-9; CDR3: CASSLGTYRSYEQYF; DNA: TGTGCCAGCAGCTTAGGAACCTATCGCTCCTACGAGCAGTACTTC
size: few; J: TRBJ1-2; D: NA; V: TRBV19; CDR3: CASSMRLDSQYGYTF; DNA: TGTGCCAGTAGTATGAGGCTCGACAGCCAGTATGGCTACACCTTC
size: few; J: TRBJ2-5; D: TRBD2; V: TRBV5-1; CDR3: CASSPGLAPYQETQYF; DNA: TGCGCCAGCAGCCCAGGACTAGCACCGTACCAAGAGACCCAGTACTTC
size: few; J: TRBJ2-2; D: NA; V: TRBV9; CDR3: CASSVIETGELFF; DNA: TGTGCCAGCAGCGTAATCGAGACCGGGGAGCTGTTTTTT
size: many; J: TRBJ1-2; D: NA; V: TRBV25-1; CDR3: CASSVTGSYGYTF; DNA: TGTGCCAGCAGTGTCACAGGGAGCTATGGCTACACCTTC
size: NA; J: TRBJ2-6; D: NA; V: TRBV5-4; CDR3: CASSLSDIPGANVLTF; DNA: TGTGCCAGCAGCTTGAGCGATATACCTGGGGCCAACGTCCTGACTTTC
size: once; J: TRBJ2-1; D: TRBD2; V: TRBV5-4; CDR3: CASRPEPGLAGGSSYNEQFF; DNA: TGTGCCAGCAGACCAGAACCGGGACTAGCGGGGGGCAGCTCCTACAATGAGCAGTTCTTC
size: NA; J: TRBJ2-7; D: TRBD1; V: TRBV12-5; CDR3: CASGLPADRGEQYF; DNA: TGTGCTAGTGGTTTGCCCGCGGACAGGGGCGAGCAGTACTTC
size: NA; J: TRBJ2-5; D: TRBD1; V: TRBV24-1; CDR3: CATSDGSTGIETQYF; DNA: TGTGCCACCAGTGATGGATCGACAGGGATAGAGACCCAGTACTTC
size: NA; J: TRBJ2-7; D: TRBD1; V: TRBV19; CDR3: CASSFGPGQGRHEQYF; DNA: TGTGCCAGTAGCTTTGGACCGGGACAGGGGAGACACGAGCAGTACTTC
size: NA; J: TRBJ2-5; D: TRBD1; V: TRBV19; CDR3: CASSIYRGRQETQYF; DNA: TGTGCCAGTAGTATATACAGGGGGAGGCAAGAGACCCAGTACTTC
size: NA; J: TRBJ2-2; D: TRBD2; V: TRBV2; CDR3: CASRLAGRNTGELFF; DNA: TGTGCCAGCAGATTAGCGGGGCGGAACACCGGGGAGCTGTTTTTT
size: NA; J: TRBJ2-2; D: TRBD1; V: TRBV5-6; CDR3: CASSLVRGPGELFF; DNA: TGTGCCAGCAGCTTGGTCAGGGGGCCCGGGGAGCTGTTTTTT
size: NA; J: TRBJ2-7; D: TRBD2; V: TRBV19; CDR3: CASSIVAGSSGSGEQYF; DNA: TGTGCCAGTAGTATAGTCGCAGGGTCTAGCGGGAGTGGCGAGCAGTACTTC
size: NA; J: TRBJ1-2; D: NA; V: TRBV6-6; CDR3: CASSPRDFYGYTF; DNA: TGTGCCAGCAGTCCCCGGGACTTCTATGGCTACACCTTC
size: NA; J: TRBJ1-1; D: NA; V: TRBV5-1; CDR3: CASSLGVRGTEAFF; DNA: TGCGCCAGCAGCTTGGGCGTTCGGGGAACTGAAGCTTTCTTT
size: NA; J: TRBJ1-2; D: TRBD1; V: TRBV7-9; CDR3: CASSTNRDRGRGYTF; DNA: TGTGCCAGCAGCACAAATCGGGACAGGGGGCGCGGCTACACCTTC
size: NA; J: TRBJ1-2; D: NA; V: TRBV9; CDR3: CASSVDLQGRSYGYTF; DNA: TGTGCCAGCAGCGTAGATTTACAGGGACGGTCCTATGGCTACACCTTC
size: NA; J: TRBJ1-1; D: NA; V: TRBV30; CDR3: CAWSVRGMNTEAFF; DNA: TGTGCCTGGAGTGTAAGGGGGATGAACACTGAAGCTTTCTTT
size: NA; J: TRBJ2-2; D: TRBD1; V: TRBV11-2; CDR3: CASSFYLGTGLSGELFF; DNA: TGTGCCAGCAGCTTTTACCTTGGGACAGGGTTGTCCGGGGAGCTGTTTTTT
size: NA; J: TRBJ2-1; D: TRBD2; V: TRBV2; CDR3: CASRVTSGRYNEQFF; DNA: TGTGCCAGCAGGGTAACTAGCGGGCGTTACAATGAGCAGTTCTTC
size: once; J: TRBJ2-7; D: NA; V: TRBV11-2; CDR3: CASNWGERGLYEQYF; DNA: TGTGCCAGCAACTGGGGGGAGAGAGGGCTGTACGAGCAGTACTTC
size: NA; J: TRBJ2-1; D: TRBD2; V: TRBV4-3; CDR3: CASSQEHPGGNEQFF; DNA: TGCGCCAGCAGCCAAGAGCACCCGGGGGGGAATGAGCAGTTCTTC
size: NA; J: TRBJ2-1; D: TRBD2; V: TRBV25-1; CDR3: CASSEAAREGGVSEQFF; DNA: TGTGCCAGCAGTGAAGCGGCGCGGGAGGGCGGGGTGTCTGAGCAGTTCTTC
size: few; J: TRBJ2-3; D: TRBD2; V: TRBV7-9; CDR3: CASSLGSGGAVPTQYF; DNA: TGTGCCAGCAGCTTGGGTAGCGGGGGGGCCGTACCAACGCAGTATTTT
size: once; J: TRBJ1-6; D: NA; V: TRBV6-2/TRBV6-3; CDR3: CASSYGQISSYNSPLHF; DNA: TGTGCCAGCAGTTACGGACAGATAAGCTCCTATAATTCACCCCTCCACTTT
size: NA; J: TRBJ2-1; D: NA; V: TRBV4-3; CDR3: CASSEQRGNNEQFF; DNA: TGCGCCAGCAGCGAGCAAAGGGGTAACAATGAGCAGTTCTTC
size: few; J: TRBJ1-4; D: NA; V: TRBV3-1/TRBV3-2; CDR3: CASSQNQGPLGEKLFF; DNA: TGTGCCAGCAGCCAAAACCAGGGGCCCTTGGGTGAAAAACTGTTTTTT
size: NA; J: TRBJ2-7; D: NA; V: TRBV7-9; CDR3: CASSLVAGNGEQYF; DNA: TGTGCCAGCAGCTTAGTCGCAGGGAACGGAGAGCAGTACTTC
size: once; J: TRBJ1-3; D: TRBD1; V: TRBV9; CDR3: CASSSQGVSGNTIYF; DNA: TGTGCCAGCAGCTCTCAGGGGGTTTCTGGAAACACCATATATTTT
size: NA; J: TRBJ1-1; D: TRBD1; V: TRBV3-1/TRBV3-2; CDR3: CASSQGQGISEAFF; DNA: TGTGCCAGCAGCCAGGGACAGGGGATCAGTGAAGCTTTCTTT
size: once; J: TRBJ1-1; D: NA; V: TRBV10-2; CDR3: CASSQQGRSTEAFF; DNA: TGCGCCAGCAGTCAACAGGGCCGGAGCACTGAAGCTTTCTTT
size: few; J: TRBJ1-3; D: NA; V: TRBV9; CDR3: CASSVRGLAGNTIYF; DNA: TGTGCCAGCAGTGTGAGGGGGTTAGCTGGAAACACCATATATTTT
size: NA; J: TRBJ2-1; D: NA; V: TRBV24-1; CDR3: CATSDQGKALDDEQFF; DNA: TGTGCCACCAGTGATCAAGGCAAAGCGCTCGACGATGAGCAGTTCTTC
size: few; J: TRBJ1-6; D: NA; V: TRBV7-2; CDR3: CASSLEGELNSPLHF; DNA: TGTGCCAGCAGCTTAGAGGGAGAGCTTAATTCACCCCTCCACTTT
size: NA; J: TRBJ2-5; D: NA; V: TRBV6-6; CDR3: CASKPGAQETQYF; DNA: TGTGCCAGCAAGCCGGGTGCCCAAGAGACCCAGTACTTC
size: NA; J: TRBJ1-2; D: TRBD1; V: TRBV28; CDR3: CATFPGGTPSYGYTF; DNA: TGTGCCACCTTTCCAGGGGGCACGCCGAGTTATGGCTACACCTTC
size: NA; J: TRBJ2-7; D: NA; V: TRBV6-5; CDR3: CASSLVPQRPYEQYF; DNA: TGTGCCAGCAGTCTGGTCCCACAGCGGCCCTACGAGCAGTACTTC
size: NA; J: TRBJ2-2; D: TRBD1; V: TRBV24-1; CDR3: CATSDHGTGTGELFF; DNA: TGTGCCACCAGTGACCACGGGACAGGGACCGGGGAGCTGTTTTTT
size: NA; J: TRBJ2-6; D: TRBD2; V: TRBV19; CDR3: CASSIWGGSSGANVLTF; DNA: TGTGCCAGTAGTATTTGGGGGGGAAGCTCTGGGGCCAACGTCCTGACTTTC
size: NA; J: TRBJ2-2; D: NA; V: TRBV5-1; CDR3: CASSQGHQNTGELFF; DNA: TGCGCCAGCAGCCAGGGACACCAGAACACCGGGGAGCTGTTTTTT
size: NA; J: TRBJ1-3; D: NA; V: TRBV12-5; CDR3: CASGLGGNTIYF; DNA: TGTGCTAGTGGCCTAGGAGGAAACACCATATATTTT
size: NA; J: TRBJ2-3; D: NA; V: TRBV7-3; CDR3: CASSRASTDTQYF; DNA: TGTGCCAGCAGCCGCGCTAGCACAGATACGCAGTATTTT
size: NA; J: TRBJ1-5; D: NA; V: TRBV15; CDR3: CATSRGGNQPQHF; DNA: TGTGCCACCAGCAGAGGAGGGAATCAGCCCCAGCATTTT
size: NA; J: TRBJ2-1; D: NA; V: TRBV4-3; CDR3: CASSQDFHSSYNEQFF; DNA: TGCGCCAGCAGCCAAGATTTCCATAGCTCCTACAATGAGCAGTTCTTC
size: NA; J: TRBJ2-1; D: NA; V: TRBV2; CDR3: CASSERGGGSYNEQFF; DNA: TGTGCCAGCAGTGAGCGAGGTGGGGGGTCTTACAATGAGCAGTTCTTC
size: NA; J: TRBJ1-1; D: NA; V: TRBV7-8; CDR3: CASSLAGKGWGVTEAFF; DNA: TGTGCCAGCAGCTTAGCTGGGAAGGGGTGGGGGGTCACTGAAGCTTTCTTT
size: NA; J: TRBJ2-7; D: NA; V: TRBV6-1; CDR3: CASSEARGSEQYF; DNA: TGTGCCAGCAGTGAAGCGCGAGGTAGCGAGCAGTACTTC
size: NA; J: TRBJ2-1; D: TRBD2; V: TRBV4-2; CDR3: CASSQGGLAGSNEQFF; DNA: TGTGCCAGCAGCCAAGGGGGACTAGCGGGCTCCAATGAGCAGTTCTTC
size: NA; J: TRBJ1-5; D: TRBD1; V: TRBV28; CDR3: CASSTGTGGGQPQHF; DNA: TGTGCCAGCAGTACCGGGACAGGGGGCGGTCAGCCCCAGCATTTT
size: few; J: TRBJ1-2; D: TRBD1; V: TRBV5-1; CDR3: CASSREGRGHGYTF; DNA: TGCGCCAGCAGCCGCGAGGGCAGGGGGCATGGCTACACCTTC